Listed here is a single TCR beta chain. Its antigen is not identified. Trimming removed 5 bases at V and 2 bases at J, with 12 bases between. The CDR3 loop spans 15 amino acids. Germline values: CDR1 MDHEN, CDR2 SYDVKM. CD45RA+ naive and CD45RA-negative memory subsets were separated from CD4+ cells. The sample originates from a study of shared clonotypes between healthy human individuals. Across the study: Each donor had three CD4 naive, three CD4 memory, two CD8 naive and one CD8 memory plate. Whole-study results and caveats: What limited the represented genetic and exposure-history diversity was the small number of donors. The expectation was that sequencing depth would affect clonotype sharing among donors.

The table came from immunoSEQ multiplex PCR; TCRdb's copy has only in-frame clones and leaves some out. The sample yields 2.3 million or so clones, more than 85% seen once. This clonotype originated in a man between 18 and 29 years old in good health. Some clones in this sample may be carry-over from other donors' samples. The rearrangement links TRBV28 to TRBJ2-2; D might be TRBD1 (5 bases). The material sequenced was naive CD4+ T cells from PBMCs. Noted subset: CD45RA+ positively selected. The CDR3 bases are TGTGCCAGCAGTCTAGGGGCCTCAAACACCGGGGAGCTGTTTTTT. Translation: CASSLGASNTGELFF.